Described below is a single T cell receptor (beta chain) sequence and its context. Produced via immunoSEQ multiplex PCR; TCRdb's table is partial and in-frame only. The sample comprises about 79,000 clones, around 94% of which are singletons, and 9.5% to 10% rests with the top ten. This entry belongs to a study of OX40 agonist ivuxolimab in advanced cancers. V lost 4 bases, J lost 5 bases, and 11 bases lay in between. The CDR3 runs 13 residues. CDR1 MNHEY and CDR2 SMNVEV come from the germline V gene (reference sequence). This sequence joins TRBV27 and TRBJ2-5; no clear D. Sequencing used CD4+ or CD8+ T cells sorted from blood, obtained in a trial of the OX40 agonist ivuxolimab. This receptor was obtained from an adult with an advanced solid tumor such as melanoma, head and neck, liver or kidney cancer. CDR3 in DNA: TGTGCCAGCAGTTCTCTACCCCTGGAGACCCAGTACTTC. This translates into CASSSLPLETQYF.